This T cell receptor beta chain stems from a study of T cells in Graves' hyperthyroidism and ophthalmopathy. The V end lost 7 bases, the J end lost 2 bases, and 10 bases lay between the germline ends. This CDR3 has 13 amino acids. In germline, CDR1 is SGHVS, CDR2 FQNEAQ. Ophthalmopathy patients had Clinical Activity Score at least 3, NOSPECS grade at least 4, duration under 3 months. Lactation, pregnancy, other autoimmune disease or uncontrolled infection led to exclusion of patients. At least ten counts were recorded for this clonotype. Antigen unknown. RNA transcripts gave rise to amplified TCR beta CDR3 regions. The HTBI primer set was used in a first-round RT-PCR of the TCR CDR3. Via MiXCR, TCRdb re-called the multiplex PCR reads, giving one row per CDR3 protein. The table has some 370,000 distinct CDR3 sequences, about 14% seen once. Findings and caveats of the study: In blood, most of the thyroid clonotypes expanded above 0.001 were also present. From stable hyperthyroidism, ophthalmopathy was set apart by a 13 V-J model.

The chain carries TRBV7-8 and TRBJ2-3, with D unclear. The TCR comes from a man aged 45-65 years with Graves' ophthalmopathy. Input material: blood. The CDR3 region has the DNA TGTGCCAGCACCAATTACCTCACAGATACGCAGTATTTT. Residues: CASTNYLTDTQYF.